This T cell receptor beta chain was recorded in a study of CD8 T cells in Susac syndrome. Across the whole study: Blood was drawn from Susac syndrome patients while they were therapy-naive, on corticosteroids, or on intravenous immunoglobulin alone.

With random hexamers, about 0.45 to 1 ug RNA was reverse transcribed. Across 54 Vbeta and 13 Jbeta, TCR beta CDR3 was amplified with immunoSEQ multiplex PCR. MiXCR was run by TCRdb on the immunoSEQ multiplex PCR reads, yielding one entry per CDR3 protein. The table records approximately 100,000 distinct CDR3 sequences, 94% of them present only once. The T cells that were sequenced for TCR beta were CD8+ and CD4+ cells from blood. TEMRA cells were FACS-enriched, with CD8+ and CD4+ T cells isolated negatively. The germline V gene encodes CDR1 SGHDT and CDR2 YYEEEE. The CDR3 sequence is 12 residues long. V lost 0 bases and J 7 bases, leaving 4 bases between the germline ends.

This clonotype was obtained from a human donor with Susac syndrome. The specimen sequenced was CD8+ T cells from PBMCs. The chain is built from TRBV5-6 and TRBJ2-2; D not resolved. CDR3 sequence reads: CASSLEGGELFF. The DNA of the CDR3 is TGTGCCAGCAGCTTGGAAGGCGGGGAGCTGTTTTTT.